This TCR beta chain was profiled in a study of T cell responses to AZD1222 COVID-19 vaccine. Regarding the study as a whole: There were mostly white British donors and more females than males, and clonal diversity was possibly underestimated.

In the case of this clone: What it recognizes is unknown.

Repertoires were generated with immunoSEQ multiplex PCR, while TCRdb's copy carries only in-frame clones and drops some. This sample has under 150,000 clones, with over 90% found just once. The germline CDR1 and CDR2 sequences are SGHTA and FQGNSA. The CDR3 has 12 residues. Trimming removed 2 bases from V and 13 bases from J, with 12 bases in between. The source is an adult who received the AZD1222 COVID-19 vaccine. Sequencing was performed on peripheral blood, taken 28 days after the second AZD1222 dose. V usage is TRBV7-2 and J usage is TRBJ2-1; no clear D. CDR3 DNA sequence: TGTGCCAGCAGCTTAACCAAGGTGGGACAGTTCTTC. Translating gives CASSLTKVGQFF.